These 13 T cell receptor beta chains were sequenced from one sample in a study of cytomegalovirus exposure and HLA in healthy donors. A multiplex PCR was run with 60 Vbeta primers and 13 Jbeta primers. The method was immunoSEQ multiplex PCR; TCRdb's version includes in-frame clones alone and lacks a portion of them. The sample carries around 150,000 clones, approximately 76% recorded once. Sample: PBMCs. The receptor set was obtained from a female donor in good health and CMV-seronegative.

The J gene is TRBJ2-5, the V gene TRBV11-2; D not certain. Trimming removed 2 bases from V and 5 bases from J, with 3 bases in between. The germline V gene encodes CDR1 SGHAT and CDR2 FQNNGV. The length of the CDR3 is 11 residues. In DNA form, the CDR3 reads TGTGCCAGCAGCTTATCGGAGACCCAGTACTTC. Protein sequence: CASSLSETQYF.

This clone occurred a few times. Written as DNA, the CDR3 is TGTGCCAGCAGCCCCCGGGCGGGGCCCTCCTACAATGAGCAGTTCTTC. This sequence encodes CASSPRAGPSYNEQFF. The chain has TRBV9 and TRBJ2-1, with D possibly TRBD2 on 6 matching bases. Trimming took 4 bases from V and 0 from J, leaving 14 bases between them. Germline values: CDR1 SGDLS, CDR2 YYNGEE. There are 16 residues in the CDR3.

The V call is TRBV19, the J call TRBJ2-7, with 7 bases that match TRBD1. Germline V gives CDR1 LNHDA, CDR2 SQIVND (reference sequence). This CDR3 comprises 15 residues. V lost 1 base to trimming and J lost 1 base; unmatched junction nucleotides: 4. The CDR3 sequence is CASSIARDRSYEQYF. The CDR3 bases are TGTGCCAGTAGTATAGCCCGGGACAGATCCTACGAGCAGTACTTC.

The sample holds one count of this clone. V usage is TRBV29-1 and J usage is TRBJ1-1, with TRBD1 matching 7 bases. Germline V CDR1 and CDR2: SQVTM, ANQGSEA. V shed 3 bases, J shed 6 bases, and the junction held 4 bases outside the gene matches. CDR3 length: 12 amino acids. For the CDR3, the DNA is TGCAGCGTTGATGACAGGGTTTCTGAAGCTTTCTTT. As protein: CSVDDRVSEAFF.

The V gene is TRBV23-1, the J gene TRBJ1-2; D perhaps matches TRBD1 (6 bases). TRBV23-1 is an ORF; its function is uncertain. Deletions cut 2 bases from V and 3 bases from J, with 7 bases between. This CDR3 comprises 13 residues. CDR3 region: CASSQAGDYGYTF. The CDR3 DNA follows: TGCGCCAGCAGTCAAGCAGGGGACTATGGCTACACCTTC.

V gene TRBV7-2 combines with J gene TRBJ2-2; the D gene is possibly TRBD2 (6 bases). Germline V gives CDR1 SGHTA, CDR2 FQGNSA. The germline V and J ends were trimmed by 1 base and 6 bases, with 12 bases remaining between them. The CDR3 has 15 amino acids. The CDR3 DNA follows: TGTGCCAGCAGCTTAGTGCTTTCGGGGGCCGGGGAGCTGTTTTTT. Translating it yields CASSLVLSGAGELFF.

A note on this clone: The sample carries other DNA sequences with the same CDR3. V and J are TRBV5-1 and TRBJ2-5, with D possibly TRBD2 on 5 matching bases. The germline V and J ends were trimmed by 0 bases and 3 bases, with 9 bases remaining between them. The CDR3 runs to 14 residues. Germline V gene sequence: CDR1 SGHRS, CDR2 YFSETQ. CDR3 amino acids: CASSLVAGEETQYF. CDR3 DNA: TGCGCCAGCAGCTTGGTCGCGGGTGAAGAGACCCAGTACTTC.

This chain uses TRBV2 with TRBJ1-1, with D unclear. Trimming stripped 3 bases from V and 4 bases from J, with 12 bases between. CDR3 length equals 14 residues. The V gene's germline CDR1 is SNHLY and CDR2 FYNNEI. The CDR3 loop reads CASSESRGPTEAFF. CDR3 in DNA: TGTGCCAGCAGTGAGAGCCGAGGTCCCACTGAAGCTTTCTTT. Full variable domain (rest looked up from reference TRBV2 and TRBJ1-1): EPEVTQTPSHQVTQMGQEVILRCVPISNHLYFYWYRQILGQKVEFLVSFYNNEISEKSEIFDDQFSVERPDGSNFTLKIRSTKLEDSAMYFCASSESRGPTEAFFGQGTRLTVV.

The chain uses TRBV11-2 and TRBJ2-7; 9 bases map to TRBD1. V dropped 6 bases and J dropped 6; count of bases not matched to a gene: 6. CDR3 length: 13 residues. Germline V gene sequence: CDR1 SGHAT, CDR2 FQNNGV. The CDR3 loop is CASSSDRGGEQYF. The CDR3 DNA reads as TGTGCCAGCAGTAGTGACAGGGGGGGCGAGCAGTACTTC. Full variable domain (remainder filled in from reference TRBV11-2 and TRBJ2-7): EAGVAQSPRYKIIEKRQSVAFWCNPISGHATLYWYQQILGQGPKLLIQFQNNGVVDDSQLPKDRFSAERLKGVDSTLKIQPAKLEDSAVYLCASSSDRGGEQYFGPGTRLTVT.

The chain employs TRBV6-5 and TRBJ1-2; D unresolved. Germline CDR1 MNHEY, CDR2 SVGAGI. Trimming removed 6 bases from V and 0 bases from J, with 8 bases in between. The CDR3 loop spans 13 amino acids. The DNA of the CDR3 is TGTGCCAGCAGAACAGACCCTAACTATGGCTACACCTTC. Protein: CASRTDPNYGYTF.

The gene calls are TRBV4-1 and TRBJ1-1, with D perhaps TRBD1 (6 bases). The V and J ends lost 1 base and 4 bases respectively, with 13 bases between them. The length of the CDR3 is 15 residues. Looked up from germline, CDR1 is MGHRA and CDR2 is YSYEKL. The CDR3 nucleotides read TGCGCCAGCAGCCAAGGCAACAGGGTGAGCACTGAAGCTTTCTTT. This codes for CASSQGNRVSTEAFF.

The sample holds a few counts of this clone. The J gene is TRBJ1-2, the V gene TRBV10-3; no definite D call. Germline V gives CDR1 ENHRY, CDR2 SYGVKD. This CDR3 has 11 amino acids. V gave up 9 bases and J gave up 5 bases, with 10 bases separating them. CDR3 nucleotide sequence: TGTGCCATTCCGACGACTTATGGCTACACCTTC. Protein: CAIPTTYGYTF.

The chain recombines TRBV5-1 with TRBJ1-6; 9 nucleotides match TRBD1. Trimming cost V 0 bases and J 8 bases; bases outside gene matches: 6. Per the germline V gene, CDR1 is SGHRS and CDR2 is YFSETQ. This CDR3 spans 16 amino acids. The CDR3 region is CASSLASWTGDSPLHF. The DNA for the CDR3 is TGCGCCAGCAGCTTGGCGTCTTGGACAGGGGATTCACCCCTCCACTTT.